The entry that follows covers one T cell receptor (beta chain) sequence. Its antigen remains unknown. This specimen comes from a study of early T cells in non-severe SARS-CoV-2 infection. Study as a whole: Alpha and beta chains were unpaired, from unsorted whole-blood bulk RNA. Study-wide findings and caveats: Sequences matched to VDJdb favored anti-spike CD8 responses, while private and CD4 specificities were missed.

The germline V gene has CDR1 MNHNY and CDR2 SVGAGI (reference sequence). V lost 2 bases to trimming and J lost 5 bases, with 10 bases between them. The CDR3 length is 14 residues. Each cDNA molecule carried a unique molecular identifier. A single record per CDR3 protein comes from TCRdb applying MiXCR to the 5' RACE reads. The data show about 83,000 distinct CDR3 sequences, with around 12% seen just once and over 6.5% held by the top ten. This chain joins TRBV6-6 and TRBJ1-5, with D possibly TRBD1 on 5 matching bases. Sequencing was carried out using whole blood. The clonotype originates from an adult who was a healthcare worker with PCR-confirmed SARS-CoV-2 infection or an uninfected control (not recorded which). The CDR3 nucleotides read TGTGCCAGCAGTTACCTACAGGTCGATCAGCCCCAGCATTTT. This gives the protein CASSYLQVDQPQHF.